The 23 T cell receptor beta chains in this list originate from one sample, sequenced in a study of blood T cell repertoires in COVID-19. The data were produced by immunoSEQ multiplex PCR, yet TCRdb's version contains in-frame clones alone and is incomplete. Here the sample spans under 150,000 clones, around four fifths being singletons. The sequenced material came from PBMCs or T cells enriched from blood (not recorded which). The receptors here all came from a woman aged 35 to 49 who had recovered from COVID-19.

CDR3 protein: CASSLGQGDYGYTF. Written as DNA, the CDR3 is TGCGCCAGCAGCTTGGGACAGGGAGACTATGGCTACACCTTC. The chain links TRBV5-1 to TRBJ1-2, with 7 bases aligning to TRBD1. V shed 0 bases, J shed 3 bases, and the junction held 2 bases outside the gene matches. The germline V gene encodes CDR1 SGHRS and CDR2 YFSETQ. The CDR3 loop spans 14 amino acids.

DNA of the CDR3: TGTGCCAGCAGTTTTGGACAGGCGAACACTGAAGCTTTCTTT. Its translation: CASSFGQANTEAFF. This chain connects TRBV28 to TRBJ1-1; TRBD1 agrees at 7 bases. J gave up 1 base and V 3 bases, and 2 bases lay outside the gene matches. The germline V gene encodes CDR1 MDHEN and CDR2 SYDVKM. The CDR3 is made up of 14 amino acids.

This chain connects TRBV4-1 to TRBJ1-6, with 7 bases matching TRBD1. The V segment lost 3 bases and the J segment 11 bases; nucleotides outside the gene matches: 13. From germline, CDR1 is MGHRA and CDR2 YSYEKL. The CDR3 is 16 amino acids. The CDR3 sequence: CASSQSHTGVGTPLHF. The CDR3 region has the DNA TGCGCCAGCAGCCAGTCACACACAGGGGTAGGAACACCCCTCCACTTT.

This chain links TRBV2 with TRBJ2-7, with 14 nucleotides matching TRBD2. CDR1 SNHLY and CDR2 FYNNEI come from the germline V gene. The CDR3 is 17 residues long. After removal of 3 bases from V and 5 bases from J, the junction contained 9 bases not matched to a gene. CDR3 sequence (DNA): TGTGCCAGCAGTGATAGGGGGACTAGCGGGAGTATGGACGAGCAGTACTTC. Its protein product is CASSDRGTSGSMDEQYF.

The V and J genes are TRBV29-1 and TRBJ2-1; D not resolved. The V gene's germline CDR1 is SQVTM and CDR2 ANQGSEA. There are 12 residues in the CDR3. V was trimmed by 0 bases and J by 4 bases, leaving 4 bases between them. DNA for the CDR3: TGCAGCGTTGAAGAGTATTACAATGAGCAGTTCTTC. Encoded protein: CSVEEYYNEQFF.

The chain couples TRBV9 to TRBJ1-3, with 9 bases that match TRBD1. V was clipped by 4 bases and J by 2 bases; unmatched bases: 7. This CDR3 has 16 amino acids. Germline CDR1 reads SGDLS; CDR2 reads YYNGEE. The CDR3, as DNA: TGTGCCAGCAGCTCAAAGACAGGGGGAGCTGGAAACACCATATATTTT. It specifies CASSSKTGGAGNTIYF. Combining the CDR3 with reference TRBV9 and TRBJ1-3 gives the whole variable domain DSGVTQTPKHLITATGQRVTLRCSPRSGDLSVYWYQQSLDQGLQFLIQYYNGEERAKGNILERFSAQQFPDLHSELNLSSLELGDSALYFCASSSKTGGAGNTIYFGEGSWLTVV.

V and J are TRBV18 and TRBJ1-2; 7 nucleotides match TRBD1. The CDR3 runs 15 residues. V shed 0 bases and J 4 bases; nucleotides not matched to a gene: 5. Per the germline V gene, CDR1 is KGHSH and CDR2 is LQKENI. CDR3 sequence (DNA): TGTGCCAGCTCACCACCGGACAGGACTACCTATGGCTACACCTTC. Residues: CASSPPDRTTYGYTF.

This chain joins TRBV6-5 and TRBJ2-1, with 9 bases identical to TRBD2. The CDR3 contains 15 residues. V was pared by 2 bases and J by 5 bases, with 4 bases of the junction left unmatched. Germline V gene data show CDR1 as MNHEY and CDR2 as SVGAGI. The CDR3 DNA is TGTGCCAGCAGTTACGAGCGACTAGCGGACAATGAGCAGTTCTTC. Its translation is CASSYERLADNEQFF.

The chain combines TRBV5-1 with TRBJ1-4, with 8 nucleotides matching TRBD1. Trimming cost V 4 bases and J 1 base; bases outside gene matches: 6. The V gene's germline CDR1 is SGHRS and CDR2 YFSETQ. This CDR3 has 16 amino acids. The CDR3 sequence: CASSPYGQGTNEKLFF. The DNA of the CDR3 is TGCGCCAGCAGCCCCTATGGACAGGGAACTAATGAAAAACTGTTTTTT.

CDR3 region: CATTRGGNSPLHF. The DNA of the CDR3 is TGTGCCACCACTCGGGGAGGTAATTCACCCCTCCACTTT. This rearrangement joins TRBV19 to TRBJ1-6; D is undetermined. V was pared by 10 bases and J by 6 bases, with 13 bases between. CDR3 length: 13 amino acids. Germline CDR1 LNHDA, CDR2 SQIVND (reference sequence).

This chain links TRBV19 with TRBJ2-1, with D perhaps TRBD1 (5 bases). The length of the CDR3 is 12 residues. CDR1 is LNHDA and CDR2 is SQIVND in the germline V gene (reference sequence). V gave up 8 bases and J gave up 7 bases, with 12 bases separating them. In nucleotides, the CDR3 is TGTGCCAGTCGGCAGGGTGTGAATGAGCAGTTCTTC. This gives the protein CASRQGVNEQFF.

The rearrangement links TRBV4-1 to TRBJ1-1, with TRBD1 as a possible D gene (6 bases). The germline V gene encodes CDR1 MGHRA and CDR2 YSYEKL. V was pared by 1 base and J by 6 bases, with 15 bases between. This CDR3 is built from 15 residues. This CDR3 reads CASSQGVTGISEAFF. CDR3 sequence (DNA): TGCGCCAGCAGCCAAGGCGTCACAGGGATATCTGAAGCTTTCTTT.

The chain carries TRBV7-9 and TRBJ1-3; D may be TRBD1 (5 bases). Germline loops: CDR1 SEHNR, CDR2 FQNEAQ (reference sequence). The CDR3 totals 17 residues. The V gene lost 1 base and the J gene lost 2 bases, with 15 bases spanning the gap. In DNA, the CDR3 is TGTGCCAGCAGCTTAGACCCCTTGACAGTCACTGGAAACACCATATATTTT. It specifies CASSLDPLTVTGNTIYF.

This clone was counted only a few times. J is TRBJ2-7 and V is TRBV5-1; perhaps TRBD2 as D (6 bases). The CDR3 totals 14 residues. V was pared by 3 bases and J by 5 bases, with 15 bases between. The germline CDR1 and CDR2 sequences are SGHRS and YFSETQ. CDR3 in DNA: TGCGCCAGCAGCTCGGGGGTGGACCCGGACGAGCAGTACTTC. Translating gives CASSSGVDPDEQYF.

The gene calls are TRBV7-3 and TRBJ2-1; D is unclear. With 1 base removed from V and 0 bases from J, the gap between germline ends came to 13 bases. The germline V gene encodes CDR1 SGHTA and CDR2 FQGTGA. The CDR3 loop spans 17 amino acids. The DNA for the CDR3 is TGTGCCAGCAGCTTAATTCCGGTGGTGAGCTCCTACAATGAGCAGTTCTTC. Its translation is CASSLIPVVSSYNEQFF. The variable domain in full, completed from reference TRBV7-3 and TRBJ2-1, reads GAGVSQTPSNKVTEKGKYVELRCDPISGHTALYWYRQSLGQGPEFLIYFQGTGAADDSGLPNDRFFAVRPEGSVSTLKIQRTERGDSAVYLCASSLIPVVSSYNEQFFGPGTRLTVL.

This chain links TRBV6-5 with TRBJ1-3; TRBD1 is a possible D gene (5 bases). In germline, CDR1 is MNHEY, CDR2 SVGAGI. CDR3 length: 15 residues. V lost 10 bases, J lost 0 bases, and 16 bases lay in between. Here the CDR3 DNA reads TGTGCCATCGGGGGTGGAGGGAACTCTGGAAACACCATATATTTT. This gives the protein CAIGGGGNSGNTIYF.

The chain carries TRBV3-1 (or the pseudogene TRBV3-2) and TRBJ1-5, with D possibly being TRBD1 (5 bases). The CDR3 runs to 14 residues. Germline V lookup: CDR1 LGHDT, CDR2 YNNKEL (reference sequence). Trimming shortened V by 1 base and J by 6 bases, and 10 bases separated the two germline ends. The CDR3 here is CASSQVQGGQPQHF. The CDR3 DNA follows: TGTGCCAGCAGCCAAGTGCAGGGAGGTCAGCCCCAGCATTTT.

The genes are TRBV5-1 and TRBJ1-3, with D maybe TRBD1 (6 bases). The germline CDR1 and CDR2 sequences are SGHRS and YFSETQ. Trimming removed 2 bases at V and 5 bases at J, with 11 bases between. The CDR3 extends over 14 amino acids. Here the CDR3 DNA reads TGCGCCAGCAGCTTACAGGGCGAGAGAAACACCATATATTTT. Protein product: CASSLQGERNTIYF.

The V gene is TRBV13, the J gene TRBJ2-5, with TRBD1 as a possible D gene (5 bases). Trimming left V 6 bases short and J 3 bases short, with 11 bases between. CDR1 PRHDT and CDR2 FYEKMQ come from the germline V gene (reference sequence). The CDR3 is 13 residues long. In DNA, the CDR3 is TGTGCCAGCAGAGAGGCAGGGAAAGAGACCCAGTACTTC. It is translated as CASREAGKETQYF.

This chain joins TRBV14 and TRBJ2-7; 12 bases are shared with TRBD1. Losses at the gene ends were 4 bases for V and 4 bases for J; bases not matched to a gene: 11. Germline V gives CDR1 SGHDN, CDR2 FVKESK. The CDR3 has 17 amino acids. The CDR3 sequence is CASSRGPGQGAVYEQYF. The CDR3 DNA is TGTGCCAGCAGCCGAGGCCCGGGACAGGGGGCCGTATACGAGCAGTACTTC.

This chain uses TRBV11-2 with TRBJ2-7, with TRBD1 matching 10 bases. The CDR3 consists of 14 residues. Germline lookup yields CDR1 SGHAT and CDR2 FQNNGV. The J segment lost 3 bases and the V segment lost 6 bases, leaving 5 bases of the junction unmatched. CDR3 region: CASSLRTGGYEQYF. The CDR3 DNA reads TGTGCCAGCAGTCTTCGGACAGGGGGCTACGAGCAGTACTTC.

The rearrangement joins TRBV27 to TRBJ2-1; 9 bases fit TRBD1. V shed 6 bases and J 7 bases; nucleotides not matched to a gene: 10. This CDR3 is built from 15 residues. Germline CDR1 and CDR2: MNHEY and SMNVEV (reference sequence). In DNA form, the CDR3 reads TGTGCCAGCAGCTCCGGGACAGGGCCAGCTAATGAGCAGTTCTTC. Encoded protein: CASSSGTGPANEQFF.

The chain employs TRBV12-3 or TRBV12-4 and TRBJ1-5; D is possibly TRBD1 (6 bases). Trimming stripped 6 bases from V and 9 bases from J, with 12 bases between. The CDR3 totals 12 residues. The DNA for the CDR3 is TGTGCCAGCAGACAGGGTATCGCGCCCCAGCATTTT. As protein: CASRQGIAPQHF.